A selection of T cell receptor beta chains follows, all from one sample in a study of PD-1 blockade in classical Hodgkin lymphoma. The assay was immunoSEQ multiplex PCR, and TCRdb's table has in-frame clones only and misses some. In the table there are about 21,000 clones, 68% of which are singletons. The source material was peripheral blood mononuclear cells (PBMCs), sampled at baseline. The receptor source for this set is a human donor with classical Hodgkin lymphoma. Both conserved end residues are trimmed from each CDR3. Fields, in order: CDR3 protein, V gene.

ASSVEGASTDTQY	TRBV9
ASSLDLGDTQY	TRBV11-3
ASKGGNQPQH	TRBV10-3
ASSLGGSSYNSPLH	TRBV5-4
ASSQGHSTDTQY	TRBV4-3
AGSSALSTDTQY	TRBV28
SVEGPSVFSYNEQF	TRBV29-1
ASSQRSQDSYEQY	TRBV23-1
ASSRPDGEETQY	TRBV28
ASRQKQGGGTEAF	TRBV21-1
ASSLAAGSFSNQPQH	TRBV5-1
ASSYPAGAQETQY	TRBV5-4
ASSRSGRTRASSTDTQY	TRBV7-9
ASSLGTRGPGNTIY	TRBV5-1
ASSERGLYGYT	TRBV25-1
AISGGASNTEAF	TRBV10-3
ASGVGDNSPLH	TRBV5-1
AWSVQMNTEAF	TRBV30
ASSYQGRGTEAF	TRBV6-5
ASSLKGANTEAF	TRBV7-9
ASSFASYGYT	TRBV28
ASSPGTGYSYSYEQY	TRBV5-1
ATSRARGRTEAF	TRBV15
ASSLMGGDSPLH	TRBV7-6
ASSLDPVSSYNEQF	TRBV7-2
ASSVDSSSYNSPLH	TRBV9
ASSFYWGQGAEGYT	TRBV11-2
ASSLDPRSDTQY	TRBV11-3
ASSLAAEGIPYGYT	TRBV7-2
ASSLETFGNQPQH	TRBV28
AISPGSGTDTQY	TRBV10-3
ASSIGLAGAYNEQF	TRBV19
ASSLSFRTSGSYEQY	TRBV5-5
ASRPNRGPNEKLF	TRBV19
ASSYLRYNSPLH	TRBV6-5
SIRGGPYEQY	TRBV29-1
ATSEGGGKGYNEQF	TRBV15